In this sample, the clone carrying this TCR beta chain turned up many times. Its antigen is not identified. Library construction for TCR beta used iRepertoire HTBI primers and Arm-PCR of CDR3 regions. Each CDR3 protein gets one entry after TCRdb re-called the multiplex PCR reads with MiXCR. The sample yields roughly 470,000 distinct CDR3 sequences, less than 25% seen once. These data come from a study of regulatory T cells in long-lasting Graves disease. Findings and caveats of the study: Favoring TRBV28, TRBJ1-2 and TRBJ2-5 was a feature seen in persistent disease. Persistent cases of Graves' showed reduced TCR diversity relative to newly diagnosed patients. Those with persistent disease had in common more public clonotypes (about 3,000) than new patients (more than 900).

The time point is: persistent/refractory GD, antithyroid drugs over 5 years with positive TRAb. PBMCs were the source of the RNA used for TCR sequencing. The CDR3 length is 14 residues. Between the trimmed V and J ends, which lost 5 bases and 1 base, there was a span of 9 bases. Germline loops: CDR1 SGHAT, CDR2 FQNNGV. This receptor was taken from a female donor with Graves disease. This material consisted of peripheral blood mononuclear cells (PBMCs), taken when the disease was refractory, from a patient treated with antithyroid drugs. The chain recombines TRBV11-2 with TRBJ1-5, with D maybe TRBD1 (5 bases). Here the CDR3 reads CASSQGDSNQPQHF. CDR3 DNA sequence: TGTGCCAGCAGCCAAGGGGACAGCAATCAGCCCCAGCATTTT.